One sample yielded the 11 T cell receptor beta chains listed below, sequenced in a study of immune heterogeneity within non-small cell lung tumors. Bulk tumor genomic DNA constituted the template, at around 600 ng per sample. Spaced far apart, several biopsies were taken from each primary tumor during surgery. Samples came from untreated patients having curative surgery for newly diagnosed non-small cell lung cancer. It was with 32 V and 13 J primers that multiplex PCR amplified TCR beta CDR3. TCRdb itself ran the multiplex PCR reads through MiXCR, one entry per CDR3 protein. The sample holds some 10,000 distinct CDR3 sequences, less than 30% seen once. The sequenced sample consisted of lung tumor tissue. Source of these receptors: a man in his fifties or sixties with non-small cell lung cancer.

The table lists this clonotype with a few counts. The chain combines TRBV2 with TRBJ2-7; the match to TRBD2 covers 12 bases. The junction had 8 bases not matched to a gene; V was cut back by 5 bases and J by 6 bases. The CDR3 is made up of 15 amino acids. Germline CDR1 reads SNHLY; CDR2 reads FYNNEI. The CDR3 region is CASSTLAGGSVEQYF. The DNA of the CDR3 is TGTGCCAGCAGTACACTAGCGGGGGGTTCAGTCGAGCAGTACTTC.

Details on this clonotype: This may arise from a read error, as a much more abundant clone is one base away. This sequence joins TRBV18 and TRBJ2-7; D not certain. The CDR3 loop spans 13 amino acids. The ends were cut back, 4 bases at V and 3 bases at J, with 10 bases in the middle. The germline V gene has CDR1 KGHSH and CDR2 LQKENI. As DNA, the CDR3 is TGTGCCAGCTCACAACGAGAACTCTACGAGCAGTACTTC. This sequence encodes CASSQRELYEQYF.

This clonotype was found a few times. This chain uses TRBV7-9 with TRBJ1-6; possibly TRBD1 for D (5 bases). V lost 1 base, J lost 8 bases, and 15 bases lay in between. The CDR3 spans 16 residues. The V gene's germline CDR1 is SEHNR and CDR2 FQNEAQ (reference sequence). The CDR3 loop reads CASSLGSGGGHSPLHF. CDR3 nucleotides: TGTGCCAGCAGCTTAGGTTCGGGCGGGGGTCATTCACCCCTCCACTTT.

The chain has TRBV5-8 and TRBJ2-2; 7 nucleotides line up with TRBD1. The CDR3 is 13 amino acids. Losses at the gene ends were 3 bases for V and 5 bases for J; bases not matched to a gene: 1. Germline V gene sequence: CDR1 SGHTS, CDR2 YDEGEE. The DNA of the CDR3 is TGTGCCAGCAGCTCAGGGGGAACCGGGGAGCTGTTTTTT. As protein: CASSSGGTGELFF.

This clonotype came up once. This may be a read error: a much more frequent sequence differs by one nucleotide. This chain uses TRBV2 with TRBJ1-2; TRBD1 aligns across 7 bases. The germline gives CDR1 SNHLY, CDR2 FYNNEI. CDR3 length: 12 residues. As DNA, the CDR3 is TGTGTCAGCAGGGACAGATATTATGGCTACACCTTC. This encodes CVSRDRYYGYTF. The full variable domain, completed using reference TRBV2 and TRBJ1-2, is EPEVTQTPSHQVTQMGQEVILRCVPISNHLYFYWYRQILGQKVEFLVSFYNNEISEKSEIFDDQFSVERPDGSNFTLKIRSTKLEDSAMYFCVSRDRYYGYTFGSGTRLTVV.

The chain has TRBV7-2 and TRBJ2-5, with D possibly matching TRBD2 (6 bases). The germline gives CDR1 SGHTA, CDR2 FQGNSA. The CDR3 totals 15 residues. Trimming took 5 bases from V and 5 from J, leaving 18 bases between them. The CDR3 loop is CASSPTGSPGETQYF. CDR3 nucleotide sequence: TGTGCCAGCAGCCCCACCGGGAGCCCGGGGGAGACCCAGTACTTC.

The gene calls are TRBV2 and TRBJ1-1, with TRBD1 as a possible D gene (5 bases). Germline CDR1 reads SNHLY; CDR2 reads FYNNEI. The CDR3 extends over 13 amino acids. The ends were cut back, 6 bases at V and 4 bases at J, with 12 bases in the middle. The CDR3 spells CASRVGGGTEAFF. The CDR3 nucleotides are TGTGCCAGCAGGGTCGGGGGGGGCACTGAAGCTTTCTTT.

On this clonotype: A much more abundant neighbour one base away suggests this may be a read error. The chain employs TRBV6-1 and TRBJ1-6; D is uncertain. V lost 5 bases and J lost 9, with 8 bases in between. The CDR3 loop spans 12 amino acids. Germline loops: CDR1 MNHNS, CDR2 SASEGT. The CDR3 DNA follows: TGTGCCAGCAGTATAATGGGTTCACCCCTCCACTTT. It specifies CASSIMGSPLHF.

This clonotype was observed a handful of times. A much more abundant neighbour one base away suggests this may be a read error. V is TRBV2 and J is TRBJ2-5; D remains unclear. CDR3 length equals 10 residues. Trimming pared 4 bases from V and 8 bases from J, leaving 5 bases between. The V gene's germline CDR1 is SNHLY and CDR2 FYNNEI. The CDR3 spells CASSGNTQYF. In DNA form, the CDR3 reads TGTGCCAGCAGTGGTAATACCCAGTACTTC.

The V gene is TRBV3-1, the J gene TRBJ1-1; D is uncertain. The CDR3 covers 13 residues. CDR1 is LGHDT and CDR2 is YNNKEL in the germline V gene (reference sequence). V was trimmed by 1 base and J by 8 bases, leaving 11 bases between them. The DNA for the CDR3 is TGTGCCAGCAGCCAAGTCCAGGCCGGGGAAGCTTTCTTT. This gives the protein CASSQVQAGEAFF.

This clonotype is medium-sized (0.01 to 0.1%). The chain's CDR3 is CASSATGAANYGYTF. The CDR3 DNA sequence: TGTGCCAGCAGTGCTACAGGGGCCGCGAACTATGGCTACACCTTC. This chain links TRBV6-1 with TRBJ1-2, with 7 bases lining up with TRBD1. Germline V CDR1 and CDR2: MNHNS, SASEGT. V shed 4 bases, J shed 2 bases, and the junction held 7 bases outside the gene matches. The CDR3 length is 15 residues.